Included here is one T cell receptor (beta chain) sequence, with context. Its antigen is unidentified. This sample is part of a study of identical twins. TCRdb re-analysed the 5' RACE reads in MiXCR, keeping a single row per CDR3 protein. The sample shows roughly 1,500,000 distinct CDR3 sequences, about 32% of them seen only once. This CDR3 is 15 amino acids long. Findings of the study overall: Weaker excess twin sharing was seen among beta out-of-frame sequences. Abundant beta clonotypes from cord blood had fewer insertions, unlike memory repertoires, which showed none.

Sequencing was performed on cord blood. This sequence joins TRBV12-2 and TRBJ2-1. TRBV12-2 is listed as a pseudogene. The sequence derives from a newborn girl in good health. The CDR3 nucleotides read TGTGCAAGTCGCTTACCCCGGACCACCTACAATGAGCAGTTCTTC. It specifies CASRLPRTTYNEQFF.